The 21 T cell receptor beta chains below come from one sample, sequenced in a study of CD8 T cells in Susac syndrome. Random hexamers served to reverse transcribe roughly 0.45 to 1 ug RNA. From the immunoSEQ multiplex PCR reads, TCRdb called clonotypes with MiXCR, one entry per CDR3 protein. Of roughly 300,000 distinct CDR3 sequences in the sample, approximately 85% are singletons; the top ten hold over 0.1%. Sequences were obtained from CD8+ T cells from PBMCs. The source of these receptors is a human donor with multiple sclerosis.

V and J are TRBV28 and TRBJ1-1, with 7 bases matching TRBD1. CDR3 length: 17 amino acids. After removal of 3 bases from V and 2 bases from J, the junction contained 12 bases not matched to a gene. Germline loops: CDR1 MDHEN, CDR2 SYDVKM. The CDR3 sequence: CASSFSGWGTVNTEAFF. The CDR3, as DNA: TGTGCCAGCAGTTTTTCGGGGTGGGGGACAGTTAACACTGAAGCTTTCTTT.

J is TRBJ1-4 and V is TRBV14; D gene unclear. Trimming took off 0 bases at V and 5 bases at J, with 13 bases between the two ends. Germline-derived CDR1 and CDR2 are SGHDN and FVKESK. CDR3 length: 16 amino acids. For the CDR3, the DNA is TGTGCCAGCAGCCAAGAAGGTCTAACTGGGAATGAAAAACTGTTTTTT. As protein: CASSQEGLTGNEKLFF. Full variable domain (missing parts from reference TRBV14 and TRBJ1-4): EAGVTQFPSHSVIEKGQTVTLRCDPISGHDNLYWYRRVMGKEIKFLLHFVKESKQDESGMPNNRFLAERTGGTYSTLKVQPAELEDSGVYFCASSQEGLTGNEKLFFGSGTQLSVL.

The CDR3: CASSLRVGNGYQPQHF. The CDR3 DNA sequence: TGTGCCAGCAGTTTGAGGGTAGGGAATGGGTATCAGCCCCAGCATTTT. The J gene is TRBJ1-5, the V gene TRBV28, with D hard to call. V was shortened by 3 bases and J by 5 bases, with 17 bases between the two germline ends. This CDR3 has 16 amino acids. CDR1 MDHEN and CDR2 SYDVKM come from the germline V gene.

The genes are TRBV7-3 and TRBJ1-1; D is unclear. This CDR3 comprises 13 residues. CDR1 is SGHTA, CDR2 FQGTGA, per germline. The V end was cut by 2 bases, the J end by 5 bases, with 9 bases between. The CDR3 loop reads CASSLLGNTEAFF. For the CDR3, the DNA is TGTGCCAGCAGCTTATTAGGGAATACTGAAGCTTTCTTT.

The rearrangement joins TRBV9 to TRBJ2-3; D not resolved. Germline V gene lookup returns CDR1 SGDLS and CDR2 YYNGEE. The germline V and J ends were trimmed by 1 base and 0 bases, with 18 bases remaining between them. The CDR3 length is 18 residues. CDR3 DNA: TGTGCCAGCAGCGTATCCCTCTTGGCGAAAGACAGCACAGATACGCAGTATTTT. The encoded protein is CASSVSLLAKDSTDTQYF.

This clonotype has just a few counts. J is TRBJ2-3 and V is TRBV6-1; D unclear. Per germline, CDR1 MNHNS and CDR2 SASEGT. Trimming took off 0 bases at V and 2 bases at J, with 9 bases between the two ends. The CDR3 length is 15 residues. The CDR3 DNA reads TGTGCCAGCAGTGAAGCGGTACGGTACACAGATACGCAGTATTTT. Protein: CASSEAVRYTDTQYF.

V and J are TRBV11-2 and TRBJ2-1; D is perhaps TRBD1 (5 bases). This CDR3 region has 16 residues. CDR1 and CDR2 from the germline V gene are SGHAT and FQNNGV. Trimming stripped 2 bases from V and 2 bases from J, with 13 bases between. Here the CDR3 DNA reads TGTGCCAGCAGCTTATTGCCGAAGGGGACCTACAATGAGCAGTTCTTC. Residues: CASSLLPKGTYNEQFF. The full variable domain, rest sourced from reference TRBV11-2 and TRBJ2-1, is EAGVAQSPRYKIIEKRQSVAFWCNPISGHATLYWYQQILGQGPKLLIQFQNNGVVDDSQLPKDRFSAERLKGVDSTLKIQPAKLEDSAVYLCASSLLPKGTYNEQFFGPGTRLTVL.

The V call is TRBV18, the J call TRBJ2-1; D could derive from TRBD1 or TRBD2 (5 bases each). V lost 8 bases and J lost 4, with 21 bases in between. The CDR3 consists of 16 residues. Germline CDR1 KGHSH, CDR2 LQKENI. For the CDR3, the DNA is TGTGCCAGCCTGAACGACTCGCCAGAGGGGTACAATGAGCAGTTCTTC. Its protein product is CASLNDSPEGYNEQFF.

This CDR3 reads CASSVEFDKQFF. The CDR3 region has the DNA TGCGCCAGCAGCGTTGAATTTGATAAGCAGTTCTTC. V gene TRBV5-1 combines with J gene TRBJ2-1; no reliable D call. The V end was cut by 4 bases, the J end by 11 bases, with 13 bases between. The V gene's germline CDR1 is SGHRS and CDR2 YFSETQ. The length of the CDR3 is 12 residues. Full variable domain (remainder filled in from reference TRBV5-1 and TRBJ2-1): KAGVTQTPRYLIKTRGQQVTLSCSPISGHRSVSWYQQTPGQGLQFLFEYFSETQRNKGNFPGRFSGRQFSNSRSEMNVSTLELGDSALYLCASSVEFDKQFFGPGTRLTVL.

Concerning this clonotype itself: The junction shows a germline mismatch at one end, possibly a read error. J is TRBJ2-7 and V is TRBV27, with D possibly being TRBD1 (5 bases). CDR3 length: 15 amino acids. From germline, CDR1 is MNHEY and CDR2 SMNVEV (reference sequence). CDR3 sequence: CASSSSLRGSHEQYF. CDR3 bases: TGTGCCAGCAGTTCTTCCCTTAGGGGCTCCCACGAGCAGTACTTC.

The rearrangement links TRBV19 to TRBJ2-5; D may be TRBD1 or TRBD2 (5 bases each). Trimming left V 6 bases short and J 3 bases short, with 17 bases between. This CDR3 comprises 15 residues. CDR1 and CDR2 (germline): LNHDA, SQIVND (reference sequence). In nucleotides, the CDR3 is TGTGCCAGTAGGGGGACGCAGGGAATCGAAGAGACCCAGTACTTC. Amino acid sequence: CASRGTQGIEETQYF.

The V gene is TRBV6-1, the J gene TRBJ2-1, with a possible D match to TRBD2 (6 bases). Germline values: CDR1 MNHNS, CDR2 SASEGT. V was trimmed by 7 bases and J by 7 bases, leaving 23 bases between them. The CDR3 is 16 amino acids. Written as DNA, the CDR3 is TGTGCCAGCAATCAGGACTATGAGGACAAACTTAATGAGCAGTTCTTC. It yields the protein CASNQDYEDKLNEQFF.

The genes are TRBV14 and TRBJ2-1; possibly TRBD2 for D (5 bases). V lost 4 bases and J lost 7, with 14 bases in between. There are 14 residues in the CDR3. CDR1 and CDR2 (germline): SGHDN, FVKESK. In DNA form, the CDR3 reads TGTGCCAGCAGCCCCTTCGGAGGCTTGAATGAGCAGTTCTTC. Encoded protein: CASSPFGGLNEQFF.

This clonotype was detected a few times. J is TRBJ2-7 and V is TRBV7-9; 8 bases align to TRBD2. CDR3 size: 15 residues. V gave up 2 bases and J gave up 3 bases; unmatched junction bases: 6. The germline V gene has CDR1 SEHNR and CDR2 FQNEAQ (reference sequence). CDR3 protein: CASSLSGRVFYEQYF. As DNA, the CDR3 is TGTGCCAGCAGCTTATCCGGGAGGGTTTTCTACGAGCAGTACTTC.

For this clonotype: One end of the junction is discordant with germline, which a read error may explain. The CDR3, as DNA: TGTGCCAGCAGTTACTCGATGGGCCCGAACACCGGGGAGCTGTCTTTT. This gives the protein CASSYSMGPNTGELSF. This sequence joins TRBV6-5 and TRBJ2-2; TRBD2 is a possible D gene (5 bases). This CDR3 is built from 16 residues. Germline CDR1 is MNHEY and CDR2 is SVGAGI.

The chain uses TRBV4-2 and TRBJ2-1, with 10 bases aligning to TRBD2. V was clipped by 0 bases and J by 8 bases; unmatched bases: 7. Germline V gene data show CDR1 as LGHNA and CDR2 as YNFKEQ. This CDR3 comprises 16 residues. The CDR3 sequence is CASSQERLAGIYEQFF. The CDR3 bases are TGTGCCAGCAGCCAAGAGAGACTAGCGGGTATCTATGAGCAGTTCTTC.

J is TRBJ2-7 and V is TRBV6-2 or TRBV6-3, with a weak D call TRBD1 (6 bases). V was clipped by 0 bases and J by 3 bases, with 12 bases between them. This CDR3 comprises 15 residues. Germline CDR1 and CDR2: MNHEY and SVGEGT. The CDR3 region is CASSYSRGHGYEQYF. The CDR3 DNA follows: TGTGCCAGCAGTTACTCTAGGGGACACGGCTACGAGCAGTACTTC.

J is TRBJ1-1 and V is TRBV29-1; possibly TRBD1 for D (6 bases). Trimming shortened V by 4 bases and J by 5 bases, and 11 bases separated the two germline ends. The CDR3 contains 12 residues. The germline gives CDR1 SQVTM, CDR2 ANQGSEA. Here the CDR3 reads CSVGVQGTEAFF. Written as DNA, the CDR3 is TGCAGCGTTGGGGTCCAGGGGACTGAAGCTTTCTTT.

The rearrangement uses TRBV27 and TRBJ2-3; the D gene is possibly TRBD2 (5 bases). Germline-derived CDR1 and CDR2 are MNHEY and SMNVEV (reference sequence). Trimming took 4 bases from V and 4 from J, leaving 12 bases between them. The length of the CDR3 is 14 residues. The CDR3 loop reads CASSSLAGPDTQYF. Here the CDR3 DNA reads TGTGCCAGCAGTTCGCTAGCAGGCCCAGATACGCAGTATTTT.

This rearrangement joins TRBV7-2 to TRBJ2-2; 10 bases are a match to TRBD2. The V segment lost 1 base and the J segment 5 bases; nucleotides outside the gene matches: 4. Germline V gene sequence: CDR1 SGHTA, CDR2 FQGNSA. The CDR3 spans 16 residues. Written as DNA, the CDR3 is TGTGCCAGCAGCTTAGGGCCAGCGGGAGGGACCGGGGAGCTGTTTTTT. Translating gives CASSLGPAGGTGELFF.

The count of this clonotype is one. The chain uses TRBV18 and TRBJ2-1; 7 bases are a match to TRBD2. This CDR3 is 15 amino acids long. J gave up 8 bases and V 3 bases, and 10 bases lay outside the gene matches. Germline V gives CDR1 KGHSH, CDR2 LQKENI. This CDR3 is CASSPGGERSHEQFF. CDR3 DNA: TGTGCCAGCTCACCGGGGGGGGAGAGGTCGCATGAGCAGTTCTTC.